The present T cell receptor beta chain was sequenced within a study of OX40 agonist ivuxolimab in advanced cancers. Study-wide background: Averaging 60 years in age, with a range of about 23 to 79, the cohort was approximately 87% male. General study findings and limits: CD8+ T cells showed, on average, more clonal expansion than CD4+ cells. Circulating CD4+ and CD8+ T cells showed clonal expansion by week 6 at 0.1 to 3.0 mg/kg.

Clones were read by immunoSEQ multiplex PCR, and TCRdb kept only the in-frame ones, dropping some. The sample yields approximately 15,000 clones, 84% seen once. The V and J ends lost 0 bases and 0 bases, in that order; junction bases with no gene match: 5. Germline CDR1 reads LGHNA; CDR2 reads YSLEER. This CDR3 has 16 residues. In the case of this clone: As yet, its antigen is unknown.

The rearrangement links TRBV4-3 to TRBJ2-7; 7 nucleotides align to TRBD2. The clonotype comes from an adult with an advanced solid tumor such as melanoma, head and neck, liver or kidney cancer. Sequencing used CD4+ or CD8+ T cells sorted from blood, obtained in a trial of the OX40 agonist ivuxolimab. The DNA of the CDR3 is TGCGCCAGCAGCCAAGATCGACTAGCTCCCTCCTACGAGCAGTACTTC. This gives the protein CASSQDRLAPSYEQYF.